This T cell receptor (beta chain) comes out of a study of cytomegalovirus exposure and HLA in healthy donors. Study-level information: The roughly 100 million unique TCR beta sequences, from 150 million to 200 million T cells, were found by an earlier analysis. The study's findings and limits: Later analysis suggested links between common viral pathogens and several top significant clusters.

PCR was performed using 60 Vbeta and 13 Jbeta primers. Clones were sequenced by immunoSEQ multiplex PCR, and TCRdb holds only the in-frame ones, with some missing. The sample records around 96,000 clones, 80% being singletons. This clone was recorded a few times. Its antigen is undetermined. Sequencing used PBMCs. This clonotype originated in a man aged 18 to 30 in good health and CMV-seronegative.

In DNA, the CDR3 is TGTGCCAGCAGCCCGCGGACAGCATCTAGCTACGAGCAGTACTTC. As protein: CASSPRTASSYEQYF. The chain combines TRBV27 with TRBJ2-7; weak D call: TRBD1 (6 bases). The CDR3 runs to 15 residues. Trimming pared 6 bases from V and 3 bases from J, leaving 18 bases between. CDR1 is MNHEY, CDR2 SMNVEV, per germline (reference sequence).